The present TCR beta chain was sequenced within a study of Graves' ophthalmopathy and Graves' hyperthyroidism. About the research overall: The stable label applied to hyperthyroidism with no ophthalmopathy within 18 months of follow-up. Study-wide points: The blood repertoire also included most expanded thyroid clonotypes above 0.001 frequency.

This CDR3 region has 15 residues. Deletions cut 3 bases from V and 0 bases from J, with 9 bases between. Germline V CDR1 and CDR2: LGHNA, YNFKEQ. None of the included patients had other autoimmune diseases, uncontrolled infections, pregnancy or lactation, as these led to exclusion. This clonotype showed up many times. Its antigen is not identified. CDR3 regions of TCR beta were amplified from RNA transcripts. RT-PCR with HTBI primers came first, then second-round multiplex PCR. MiXCR, run by TCRdb on the multiplex PCR reads, gives a single entry per CDR3 protein. The sample shows 500,000 to 600,000 distinct CDR3 sequences, under 40% of them seen only once.

This sequence was found in an adult man with Graves' hyperthyroidism. The V and J genes are TRBV4-2 and TRBJ1-3; tentatively, D is TRBD1 (6 bases). Specimen: peripheral blood or thyroid tissue (not recorded which). The CDR3, as DNA: TGTGCCAGCAGCCAGGACAGTCTCTCTGGAAACACCATATATTTT. The encoded protein is CASSQDSLSGNTIYF.